These T cell receptor beta chains were read from a single sample in a study of T-cell reconstitution after alpha-beta-depleted transplantation in children. Each CDR3 protein is one row after TCRdb ran MiXCR on the PCR reads. This table holds some 240,000 distinct CDR3 sequences, approximately 9.7% found once. Sequencing used PBMCs from the stem cell graft donor, obtained from the stem cell graft. These TCRs come from a human donor who donated a stem cell graft to a child with SCID. CDR3s include the opening cysteine and the closing phenylalanine or tryptophan. The D gene is left open where the match is weak. Clone sizes are given selectively: once, few, many, or a class where the clone is expanded.

d_call	v_call	j_call	clone_size	cdr3_nt	cdr3_aa
-	TRBV7-2	TRBJ2-3	few	TGTGCCAGCAGCCCCCGCCGGACTCCCACAGATACGCAGTATTTT	CASSPRRTPTDTQYF
-	TRBV5-1	TRBJ2-7	many	TGCGCCAGCAGCTTGAACACAGGGAGGGGGTACGAGCAGTACTTC	CASSLNTGRGYEQYF
TRBD2	TRBV4-2	TRBJ2-3	many	TGTGCCAGCAGCCCAAGGCTGGTCCTAGCGGGCACAGATACGCAGTATTTT	CASSPRLVLAGTDTQYF
-	TRBV7-9	TRBJ2-5	few	TGTGCCAGCAGGCCCCCGGGTGACTCGTACCAAGAGACCCAGTACTTC	CASRPPGDSYQETQYF
TRBD2	TRBV20-1	TRBJ2-5	many	TGCAGTGCCATGACGACTAGCGGGGGCCGTCAAGAGACCCAGTACTTC	CSAMTTSGGRQETQYF
TRBD1	TRBV5-1	TRBJ1-1	many	TGCGCCAGCCACAGGGGGCTACGGGACACTGAAGCTTTCTTT	CASHRGLRDTEAFF
-	TRBV7-9	TRBJ2-5	-	TGTGCCAGCAGCCCCTCATGGGAGACCCAGTACTTC	CASSPSWETQYF
-	TRBV9	TRBJ1-4	many	TGTGCCAGCAGCCGCGAATTCAGGGAATCTAATGAAAAACTGTTTTTT	CASSREFRESNEKLFF
-	TRBV20-1	TRBJ2-5	many	TGCAGTGCTAGACAGGGAGGGACCCAGTACTTC	CSARQGGTQYF
-	TRBV7-7	TRBJ2-7	many	TGTGCCAGCAGCCTCCCCCGGATTGACTACGAGCAGTACTTC	CASSLPRIDYEQYF
TRBD1	TRBV5-1	TRBJ1-2	many	TGCGCCAGCAGCTACGGACAGGGCCATGGCTACACCTTC	CASSYGQGHGYTF
TRBD1	TRBV11-1	TRBJ2-3	many	TGTGCCAGCAGCCTTGGACTCGACAGGGGGCGTGCCCCAGATACGCAGTATTTT	CASSLGLDRGRAPDTQYF
-	TRBV20-1	TRBJ1-2	many	TGCAGTGCTAGAGTTGCTTCGGGGATCGGCTACACCTTC	CSARVASGIGYTF
-	TRBV11-1	TRBJ2-1	many	TGTGCCAGCAGCTTAGGGAGGGGATCCTCGAACAATGAGCAGTTCTTC	CASSLGRGSSNNEQFF
-	TRBV6-5	TRBJ1-2	many	TGTGCCAGCAGTTACGGGGGCGCCTATGGCTACACCTTC	CASSYGGAYGYTF
TRBD1	TRBV11-1	TRBJ1-3	-	TGTGCCAGCAGCTTACCCGTTACGGGACAGGGGGCAAGTGGAAACACCATATATTTT	CASSLPVTGQGASGNTIYF
TRBD1	TRBV3-1	TRBJ1-1	many	TGTGCCAGCCACGGGACAGTGAACACTGAAGCTTTCTTT	CASHGTVNTEAFF
TRBD2	TRBV7-9	TRBJ2-7	many	TGTGCCAGCAGCTCCTGGACTAGCGGGGGCCCCTACGAGCAGTACTTC	CASSSWTSGGPYEQYF
-	TRBV6-6	TRBJ2-7	many	TGTGCCAGCTCCCCGGGAGACGAGCAGTACTTC	CASSPGDEQYF
-	TRBV5-1	TRBJ2-5	many	TGCGCCAGCAGCTTGGCCACTAAGCAAGAGACCCAGTACTTC	CASSLATKQETQYF
-	TRBV3-1	TRBJ1-1	many	TGTGCCAGCAGCCAAGGGGGGGACCCGAACACTGAAGCTTTCTTT	CASSQGGDPNTEAFF
-	TRBV3-1	TRBJ2-1	many	TGTGCCAGCAGCCCCCGATGGGGAAATGAGCAGTTCTTC	CASSPRWGNEQFF
-	TRBV28	TRBJ1-1	many	TGTGCCAGCAGTCAAGACAGGAAAGCTTTCTTT	CASSQDRKAFF
-	TRBV5-1	TRBJ1-1	many	TGCGCCAGCAGCTCCCAAACCTCGGACACTGAAGCTTTCTTT	CASSSQTSDTEAFF
-	TRBV14	TRBJ2-3	many	TGTGCCAGCAGCCAACGCCGGGGACCGCGCACAGATACGCAGTATTTT	CASSQRRGPRTDTQYF
TRBD1	TRBV20-1	TRBJ1-6	many	TGCAGTGCTAGAGATCTGGGACAGGCGACCGTTAATTCACCCCTCCACTTT	CSARDLGQATVNSPLHF
-	TRBV30	TRBJ1-1	-	TGTGGCGGGGCGAGGGACACTGAAGCTTTCTTT	CGGARDTEAFF
TRBD1	TRBV12-3/TRBV12-4	TRBJ1-5	many	TGTGCCAGCAGTCTCAGACAGGGCCCGCAGCCCCAGCATTTT	CASSLRQGPQPQHF
-	TRBV5-1	TRBJ2-3	many	TGCGCCAGCAGCTTGGGGACAGATTTCACAGATACGCAGTATTTT	CASSLGTDFTDTQYF
TRBD2	TRBV5-6	TRBJ2-3	many	TGTGCCAGCAGCAGGCCACTAGCGGGGGGTTTTGATACGCAGTATTTT	CASSRPLAGGFDTQYF
-	TRBV12-3/TRBV12-4	TRBJ1-5	-	TGTGCCAGCAGGGAGGGTGATTGGAGCAATCAGCCCCAGCATTTT	CASREGDWSNQPQHF
-	TRBV7-9	TRBJ2-3	many	TGTGCCAGCAGCTTAGACGGCACAGATACGCAGTATTTT	CASSLDGTDTQYF
-	TRBV7-3	TRBJ2-1	-	TGTGCCAGCAGCTTAACTCCAGTCTCCTACAATGAGCAGTTCTTC	CASSLTPVSYNEQFF
TRBD2	TRBV10-3	TRBJ2-1	many	TGTGCCATCAGTGAGTCGATCCAGCGGGGGGTCGAGCAGTTCTTC	CAISESIQRGVEQFF
TRBD1	TRBV12-3/TRBV12-4	TRBJ1-3	many	TGTGCCAGCAGTTCAGGGGGCCCTGGAAACACCATATATTTT	CASSSGGPGNTIYF
TRBD2	TRBV5-1	TRBJ2-7	many	TGCGCCAGCAGCTTGAAGCGGGGGGCCTCCTACGAGCAGTACTTC	CASSLKRGASYEQYF
-	TRBV20-1	TRBJ1-2	many	TGCAGTGGTGGGGAGGCTCACTATGGCTACACCTTC	CSGGEAHYGYTF
-	TRBV11-3	TRBJ2-1	many	TGTGCCAGCAGCAGTTATGGTGAGCAGTTCTTC	CASSSYGEQFF
-	TRBV5-1	TRBJ1-2	many	TGCGCCAGCAGCTTGAACCAGGGCCTCCACTATGGCTACACCTTC	CASSLNQGLHYGYTF
-	TRBV20-1	TRBJ1-1	few	TGCAGTGCTAGGGCCGCCGTGAACACTGAAGCTTTCTTT	CSARAAVNTEAFF
-	TRBV12-3/TRBV12-4	TRBJ1-3	many	TGTGCCAGCAGTTTAACAGGCGTCTCTGGAAACACCATATATTTT	CASSLTGVSGNTIYF
-	TRBV9	TRBJ2-7	many	TGTGCCAGCAGCGTAGGGGACGGAACCTACGAGCAGTACTTC	CASSVGDGTYEQYF